This passage covers 10 T cell receptor beta chains from one sample sequenced in a study of identical twins. TCRdb re-derived calls from the 5' RACE reads in MiXCR, one entry per CDR3 protein. The sample lists 1.5 million or so distinct CDR3 sequences, about 31% seen once, with around 0.25% in the top ten. The sequencing input was cord blood. All receptors come from a newborn girl in good health.

The rearrangement joins TRBV3-1 to TRBJ1-1; 9 bases align to TRBD1. The CDR3 extends over 14 amino acids. Germline V gene lookup returns CDR1 LGHDT and CDR2 YNNKEL (reference sequence). Trimming took 2 bases from V and 4 from J; bases not matched to a gene: 2. CDR3 residues: CASSQRTGATEAFF. As DNA, the CDR3 is TGTGCCAGCAGCCAAAGGACAGGGGCCACTGAAGCTTTCTTT.

This clonotype was seen once. The chain employs TRBV20-1 and TRBJ1-1; no reliable D call. The CDR3 covers 14 residues. Trimming stripped 6 bases from V and 2 bases from J, with 16 bases between. Per germline, CDR1 DFQATT and CDR2 SNEGSKA (reference sequence). For the CDR3, the DNA is TGCAGTGCGTACCCGGACGGCAGAAACACTGAAGCTTTCTTT. Amino acids: CSAYPDGRNTEAFF.

The chain joins TRBV29-1 to TRBJ2-5, with TRBD2 matching over 7 bases. This CDR3 region has 14 residues. Losses at the gene ends were 0 bases for V and 11 bases for J; bases not matched to a gene: 12. Germline CDR1 and CDR2: SQVTM and ANQGSEA. The CDR3 here is CSVEEAGRVGEQYF. In nucleotides, the CDR3 is TGCAGCGTTGAAGAGGCAGGGAGGGTGGGGGAGCAGTACTTC.

The chain couples TRBV28 to TRBJ2-5; 9 bases are shared with TRBD1. The assigned J gene may be wrong: the sequence end matches TRBJ2-7 better. This CDR3 is built from 14 residues. Germline loops: CDR1 MDHEN, CDR2 SYDVKM. The CDR3 coding sequence is TGTGCCAGCAGTCGGGACAGGGCCTTCTACGAGCAGTACTTC. Its protein is CASSRDRAFYEQYF.

In the case of this clonotype: The germline gene is not matched at one end of the junction; a read error may be the cause. This chain connects TRBV27 to TRBJ2-1; no reliable D call. Per germline, CDR1 MNHEY and CDR2 SMNVEV (reference sequence). The length of the CDR3 is 14 residues. In DNA, the CDR3 is TGTGCCAACAGTTTATCGAGGAACGTCAATGAGCAGTTCTTC. It yields the protein CANSLSRNVNEQFF.

As concerns this clonotype: At one of its ends the junction is not consistent with the germline gene, which may arise from a read error. The CDR3 protein is CAWSSGGGTEAFF. As DNA, the CDR3 is TGTGCCTGGAGTTCGGGGGGCGGAACTGAAGCCTTCTTT. The rearrangement uses TRBV30 and TRBJ1-1; D possibly corresponds to TRBD1 (6 bases). The CDR3 consists of 13 residues. The germline V gene has CDR1 GTSNPN and CDR2 SVGIG (reference sequence).

This clonotype was observed at least ten times. The chain couples TRBV9 to TRBJ2-3; D may be TRBD2 (6 bases). This CDR3 has 14 amino acids. In germline, CDR1 is SGDLS, CDR2 YYNGEE. V lost 4 bases and J lost 0, with 9 bases in between. The CDR3 DNA is TGTGCCAGCAGCCGGACTACCAGCACAGATACGCAGTATTTT. It is translated as CASSRTTSTDTQYF.

The table lists this clonotype with a few counts. The rearrangement joins TRBV5-1 to TRBJ2-7, with TRBD1 matching over 7 bases. The germline CDR1 and CDR2 sequences are SGHRS and YFSETQ. Trimming at V came to 7 bases and at J to 5 bases, leaving 3 bases not matched to a gene. The CDR3 spans 11 residues. The CDR3 nucleotides read TGCGCCAGCTCGACAGGGCACGAGCAGTACTTC. Protein sequence: CASSTGHEQYF.

The J gene is TRBJ1-6, the V gene TRBV6-5; no reliable D call. CDR1 is MNHEY, CDR2 SVGAGI, per germline. This CDR3 region has 13 residues. Trimming pared 2 bases from V and 7 bases from J, leaving 6 bases between. Here the CDR3 reads CASSYVSNSPLHF. The CDR3 DNA follows: TGTGCCAGCAGTTACGTCTCGAATTCACCCCTCCACTTT.

This clonotype was seen a handful of times. The J gene is TRBJ1-6, the V gene TRBV7-9; TRBD1 is a possible D gene (6 bases). The CDR3 sequence is 15 residues long. Germline V gene lookup returns CDR1 SEHNR and CDR2 FQNEAQ (reference sequence). Between the trimmed V and J ends, which lost 5 bases and 10 bases, there was a span of 18 bases. CDR3: CASSKQGLGRSPLHF. The CDR3 coding sequence is TGTGCCAGCAGCAAACAGGGATTGGGGCGATCACCCCTCCACTTT.